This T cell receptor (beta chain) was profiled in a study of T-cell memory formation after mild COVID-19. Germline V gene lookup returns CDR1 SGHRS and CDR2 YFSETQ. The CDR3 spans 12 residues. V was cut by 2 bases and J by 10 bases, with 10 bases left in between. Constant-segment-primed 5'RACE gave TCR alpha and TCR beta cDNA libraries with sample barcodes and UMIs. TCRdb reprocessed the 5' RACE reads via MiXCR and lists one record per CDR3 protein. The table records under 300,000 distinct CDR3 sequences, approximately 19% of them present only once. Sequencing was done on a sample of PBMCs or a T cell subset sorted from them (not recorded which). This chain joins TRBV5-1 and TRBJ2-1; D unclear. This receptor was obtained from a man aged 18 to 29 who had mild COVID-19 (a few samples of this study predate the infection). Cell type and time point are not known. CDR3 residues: CASSLTVSEQFF. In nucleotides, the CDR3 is TGCGCCAGCAGCTTAACCGTCTCGGAGCAGTTCTTC.